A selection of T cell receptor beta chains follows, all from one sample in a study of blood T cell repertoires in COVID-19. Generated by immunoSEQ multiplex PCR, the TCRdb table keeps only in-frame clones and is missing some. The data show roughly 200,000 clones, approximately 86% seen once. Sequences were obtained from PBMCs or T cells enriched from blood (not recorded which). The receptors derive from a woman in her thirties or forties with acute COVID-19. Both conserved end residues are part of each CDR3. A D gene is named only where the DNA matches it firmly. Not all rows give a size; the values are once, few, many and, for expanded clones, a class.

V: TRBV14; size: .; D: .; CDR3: CASSQFDNVNTEAFF
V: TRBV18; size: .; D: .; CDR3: CASSPGRVGTDTQYF
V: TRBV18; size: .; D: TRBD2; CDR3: CASSPLFEGGYQETQYF
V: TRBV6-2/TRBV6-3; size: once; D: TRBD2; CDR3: CASSFSAGGPGETQYF
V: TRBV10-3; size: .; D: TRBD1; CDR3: CAIRGEGTGDNQPQHF
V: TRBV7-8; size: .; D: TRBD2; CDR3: CASSPVRVAGGNEQFF
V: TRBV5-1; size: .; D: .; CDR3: CASSFNRDTRRNNEQFF
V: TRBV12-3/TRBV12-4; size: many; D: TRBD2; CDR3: CASSFGGDETQYF
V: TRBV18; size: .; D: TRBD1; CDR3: CASSPSRDRDYGYTF
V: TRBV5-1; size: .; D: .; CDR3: CASSGAGTPYEQYF
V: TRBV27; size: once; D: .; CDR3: CASSLRHTQYF
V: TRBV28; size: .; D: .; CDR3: CASSLIRGHGNQPQHF
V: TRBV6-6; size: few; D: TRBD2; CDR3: CASSSVSGRSHEQYF
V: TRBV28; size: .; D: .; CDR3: CASRNPGLQQETQYF
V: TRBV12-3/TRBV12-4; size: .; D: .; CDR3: CASSWGEDYEQYF
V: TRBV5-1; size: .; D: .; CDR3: CASSRERGATDTQYF
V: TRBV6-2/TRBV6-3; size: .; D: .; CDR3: CASSSRAGNGYTF
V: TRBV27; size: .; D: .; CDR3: CASSLKSGAGANVLTF
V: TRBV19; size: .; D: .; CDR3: CASSLKLWTENSPLHF
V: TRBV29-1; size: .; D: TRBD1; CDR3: CSLEPGQGPREQYF
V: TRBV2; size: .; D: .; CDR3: CASSERGQGAFF
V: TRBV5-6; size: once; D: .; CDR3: CASSLRRTESYEQYF
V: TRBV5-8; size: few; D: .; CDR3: CASSLKTGSRDYGYTF
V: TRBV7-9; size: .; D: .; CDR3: CASSLVTSSTYEQYF
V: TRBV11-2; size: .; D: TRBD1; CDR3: CASSLQGQGSYEQYF
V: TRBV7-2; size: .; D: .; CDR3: CASSHTDTQYF
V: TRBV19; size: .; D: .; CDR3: CASSAGITDTQYF
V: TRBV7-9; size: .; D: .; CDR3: CASSLSAYEQYF
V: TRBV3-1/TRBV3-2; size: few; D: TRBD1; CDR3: CASSQRQGPSGYTF
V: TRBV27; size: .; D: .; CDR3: CASSLPGSEQYF
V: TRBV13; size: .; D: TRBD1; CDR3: CASSLGLTGKKLFF
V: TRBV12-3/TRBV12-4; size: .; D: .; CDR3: CASKRTTYYGYTF
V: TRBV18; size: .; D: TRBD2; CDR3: CASSPTSGGDYEQYF
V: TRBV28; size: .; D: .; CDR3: CASSLFWPVRAGDNEQFF
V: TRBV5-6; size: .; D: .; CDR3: CASSLATGGNTEAFF
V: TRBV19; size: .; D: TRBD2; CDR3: CASLPWGGAGANVLTF
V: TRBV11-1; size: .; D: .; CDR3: CASSSRLGKNIQYF
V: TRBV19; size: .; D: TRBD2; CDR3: CASTGGRRETQYF